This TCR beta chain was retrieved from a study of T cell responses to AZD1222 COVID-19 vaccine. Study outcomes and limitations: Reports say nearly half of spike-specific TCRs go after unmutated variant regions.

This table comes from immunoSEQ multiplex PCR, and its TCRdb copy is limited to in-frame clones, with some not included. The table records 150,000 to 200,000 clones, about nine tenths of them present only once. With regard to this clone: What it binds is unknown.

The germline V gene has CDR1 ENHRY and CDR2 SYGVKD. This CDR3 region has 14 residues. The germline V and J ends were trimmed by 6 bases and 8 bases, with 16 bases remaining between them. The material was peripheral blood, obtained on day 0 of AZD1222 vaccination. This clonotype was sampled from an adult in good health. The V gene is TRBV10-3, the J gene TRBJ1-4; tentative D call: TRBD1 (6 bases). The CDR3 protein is CAISQGPGGEKLFF. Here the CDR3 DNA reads TGTGCCATCAGCCAAGGCCCGGGGGGCGAAAAACTGTTTTTT.